These 24 T cell receptor beta chains originate from one sample sequenced in a study of T-cell reconstitution after alpha-beta-depleted transplantation in children. This sample's TCRbeta library carried unique molecular identifier barcodes. TCRdb called the PCR reads again in MiXCR, with one record for every CDR3 protein. Counted here are 440,000 or so distinct CDR3 sequences, approximately 10% occurring once; the ten biggest clones make up roughly 5.1%. Sequenced here: PBMCs from the stem cell graft donor, sampled from the stem cell graft. These TCRs come from a human donor who donated a stem cell graft to a child with acute myeloid leukemia.

This clonotype was seen ten or more times. The V gene is TRBV6-6, the J gene TRBJ1-5; D is unresolved. Trimming left V 5 bases short and J 6 bases short, with 11 bases between. The CDR3 runs to 13 residues. Germline V CDR1 and CDR2: MNHNY, SVGAGI (reference sequence). The CDR3 is CASSNGDTQPQHF. The CDR3 bases are TGTGCCAGCAGTAACGGAGATACTCAGCCCCAGCATTTT.

J is TRBJ2-1 and V is TRBV5-1; D may be TRBD2 (7 bases). The CDR3 has 14 residues. Germline lookup yields CDR1 SGHRS and CDR2 YFSETQ. The ends were cut back, 4 bases at V and 7 bases at J, with 15 bases in the middle. In DNA, the CDR3 is TGCGCCAGCAGCCCCGGGGGAGGGGGAAATGAGCAGTTCTTC. Protein sequence: CASSPGGGGNEQFF.

This clonotype was seen just once. It is likely a read error, because the conserved phenylalanine at the end of the CDR3 is missing. V and J are TRBV11-1 and TRBJ1-1; D ambiguous. The CDR3 consists of 13 residues. Germline-derived CDR1 and CDR2 are SGHAT and FQDESV (reference sequence). V lost 2 bases and J 3 bases, leaving 7 bases between the germline ends. The CDR3 reads CASSLRADTEAFL. The CDR3 nucleotides read TGTGCCAGCAGCTTAAGGGCAGACACTGAAGCTTTCTTG.

The chain carries TRBV25-1 and TRBJ2-7, with 13 positions matching TRBD2. The CDR3 loop spans 16 amino acids. V lost 3 bases to trimming and J lost 0 bases; unmatched junction nucleotides: 2. Per germline, CDR1 MGHDK and CDR2 SYGVNS. CDR3 loop: CASSDWTSGGSYEQYF. CDR3 DNA sequence: TGTGCCAGCAGTGACTGGACTAGCGGGGGCTCCTACGAGCAGTACTTC.

The J gene is TRBJ2-3, the V gene TRBV4-3; 9 bases are shared with TRBD2. CDR1 and CDR2 from the germline V gene are LGHNA and YSLEER. Germline trimming cut 1 base from V and 2 bases from J; bases unmatched to any gene: 1. The CDR3 runs 15 residues. CDR3 amino acids: CASSQGLAATDTQYF. CDR3 sequence (DNA): TGCGCCAGCAGCCAAGGACTAGCGGCCACAGATACGCAGTATTTT.

The chain recombines TRBV3-1 with TRBJ2-5, with 7 bases fitting TRBD2. Germline V gives CDR1 LGHDT, CDR2 YNNKEL (reference sequence). The length of the CDR3 is 15 residues. The V gene end was trimmed by 3 bases and the J gene end by 2 bases; junction bases not matched to a gene: 6. The DNA of the CDR3 is TGTGCCAGCAGCCAGAGGGGACTACCACAAGAGACCCAGTACTTC. It is translated as CASSQRGLPQETQYF.

This clonotype was seen more than once but under ten times. This CDR3 reads CSALQGVNTEAFF. In DNA, the CDR3 is TGCAGTGCTTTACAGGGGGTGAACACTGAAGCTTTCTTT. The chain uses TRBV20-1 and TRBJ1-1, with 8 bases fitting TRBD1. CDR1 and CDR2 from the germline V gene are DFQATT and SNEGSKA (reference sequence). Losses at the gene ends were 5 bases for V and 0 bases for J; bases not matched to a gene: 2. CDR3 length: 13 residues.

V and J are TRBV20-1 and TRBJ2-7; D possibly corresponds to TRBD1 (6 bases). The CDR3 contains 15 residues. CDR1 and CDR2 (germline): DFQATT, SNEGSKA (reference sequence). Trimming removed 0 bases at V and 3 bases at J, with 15 bases between. CDR3 loop: CSARDLKGQYYEQYF. The CDR3 region has the DNA TGCAGTGCTAGAGATCTGAAAGGACAGTACTACGAGCAGTACTTC.

The chain employs TRBV29-1 and TRBJ1-2; a possible D gene is TRBD1 (6 bases). Germline CDR1 is SQVTM and CDR2 is ANQGSEA. There are 12 residues in the CDR3. V gave up 7 bases and J gave up 6 bases, with 15 bases separating them. The CDR3 bases are TGCAGCGGTTGGGGGACATCGGATGGCTACACCTTC. Its translation is CSGWGTSDGYTF.

The chain carries TRBV5-1 and TRBJ2-7, with TRBD1 identical over 9 bases. The V and J ends lost 0 bases and 5 bases, in that order; junction bases with no gene match: 3. There are 14 residues in the CDR3. Germline-derived CDR1 and CDR2 are SGHRS and YFSETQ. The chain's CDR3 is CASSLAGTGNEQYF. The CDR3 DNA reads as TGCGCCAGCAGCTTGGCCGGGACAGGGAACGAGCAGTACTTC. Together with reference TRBV5-1 and TRBJ2-7, the CDR3 gives the full variable domain: KAGVTQTPRYLIKTRGQQVTLSCSPISGHRSVSWYQQTPGQGLQFLFEYFSETQRNKGNFPGRFSGRQFSNSRSEMNVSTLELGDSALYLCASSLAGTGNEQYFGPGTRLTVT.

This clonotype was counted ten times or more. This sequence joins TRBV20-1 and TRBJ2-3; 9 positions agree with TRBD2. The germline gives CDR1 DFQATT, CDR2 SNEGSKA (reference sequence). The CDR3 runs to 15 residues. Trimming at V came to 1 base and at J to 5 bases, leaving 7 bases not matched to a gene. The CDR3 DNA reads TGCAGTGCTAGAGTCCCAGCGGGAGGAATAGATACGCAGTATTTT. Translating gives CSARVPAGGIDTQYF.

The sample holds a few counts of this clonotype. The genes are TRBV5-4 and TRBJ2-1, with 12 bases fitting TRBD2. V shed 4 bases and J 4 bases; nucleotides not matched to a gene: 3. Germline V CDR1 and CDR2: SGHNT, YYREEE (reference sequence). The CDR3 has 15 amino acids. The CDR3 loop is CASSRTSGAYNEQFF. CDR3 bases: TGTGCCAGCAGCAGGACTAGCGGGGCTTACAATGAGCAGTTCTTC.

This clonotype was seen a few times. V is TRBV20-1 and J is TRBJ2-5, with 11 bases that match TRBD2. Trimming cost V 4 bases and J 2 bases; bases outside gene matches: 9. Germline assignment: CDR1 DFQATT and CDR2 SNEGSKA (reference sequence). The CDR3 covers 16 residues. CDR3 region: CSAISGRALTQETQYF. The CDR3 coding sequence is TGCAGTGCTATTAGCGGGAGGGCCTTGACTCAAGAGACCCAGTACTTC.

The chain carries TRBV5-1 and TRBJ2-2, with unresolved D. This CDR3 is built from 15 residues. Germline V gene sequence: CDR1 SGHRS, CDR2 YFSETQ. Trimming took off 10 bases at V and 1 base at J, with 17 bases between the two ends. The CDR3 protein is CASSPGTENTGELFF. The CDR3 DNA reads as TGCGCCTCCTCCCCAGGAACGGAGAACACCGGGGAGCTGTTTTTT. Looking up the rest from reference TRBV5-1 and TRBJ2-2 gives the full variable domain: KAGVTQTPRYLIKTRGQQVTLSCSPISGHRSVSWYQQTPGQGLQFLFEYFSETQRNKGNFPGRFSGRQFSNSRSEMNVSTLELGDSALYLCASSPGTENTGELFFGEGSRLTVL.

On this clonotype: The junction differs from germline at one of its ends, possibly a read error. This chain connects TRBV5-4 to TRBJ2-1; 9 nucleotides line up with TRBD2. Germline values: CDR1 SGHNT, CDR2 YYREEE (reference sequence). This CDR3 comprises 16 residues. CDR3 sequence (DNA): TGTGCCAGCAGCTCAGGCGGGGGGGTCCCCTACAATGACCAGTTCTTC. Amino acids: CASSSGGGVPYNDQFF. The complete variable domain, with remaining parts taken from reference TRBV5-4 and TRBJ2-1, reads ETGVTQSPTHLIKTRGQQVTLRCSSQSGHNTVSWYQQALGQGPQFIFQYYREEENGRGNFPPRFSGLQFPNYSSELNVNALELDDSALYLCASSSGGGVPYNDQFFGPGTRLTVL.

This clonotype has at least ten counts. V is TRBV29-1 and J is TRBJ2-1, with 8 bases that match TRBD1. Trimming took 4 bases from V and 5 from J; bases not matched to a gene: 7. The germline CDR1 and CDR2 sequences are SQVTM and ANQGSEA. The CDR3 has 14 amino acids. Here the CDR3 DNA reads TGCAGCGTTGCAATCCGGGACAGGAACAATGAGCAGTTCTTC. It yields the protein CSVAIRDRNNEQFF.

The chain recombines TRBV5-1 with TRBJ2-1; 12 bases line up with TRBD2. The germline V gene has CDR1 SGHRS and CDR2 YFSETQ. The length of the CDR3 is 18 residues. Germline trimming cut 4 bases from V and 1 base from J; bases unmatched to any gene: 9. The CDR3 coding sequence is TGCGCCAGCAGCCCGAGACTAGCGGGAGTAGTGTCCTACAATGAGCAGTTCTTC. This gives the protein CASSPRLAGVVSYNEQFF.

This clonotype has ten or more counts. The chain combines TRBV6-2 or TRBV6-3 with TRBJ1-2; 8 bases agree with TRBD1. Trimming cost V 5 bases and J 8 bases; bases outside gene matches: 7. Germline-derived CDR1 and CDR2 are MNHEY and SVGEGT. The CDR3 totals 13 residues. CDR3 in DNA: TGTGCCAGCAGTGGGCAGGGGGCTGTCGGCTACACCTTC. This gives the protein CASSGQGAVGYTF.

This sequence joins TRBV12-3 or TRBV12-4 and TRBJ2-2; D is perhaps TRBD2 (5 bases). The CDR3 extends over 16 amino acids. V was clipped by 10 bases and J by 6 bases, with 24 bases between them. The CDR3 sequence is CATPNSEGTYAGELFF. Written as DNA, the CDR3 is TGTGCCACCCCAAATTCAGAGGGCACGTATGCCGGGGAGCTGTTTTTT.

The table lists this clonotype with a few counts. The genes are TRBV20-1 and TRBJ2-3; D may be TRBD2 (6 bases). Germline V CDR1 and CDR2: DFQATT, SNEGSKA (reference sequence). The CDR3 covers 16 residues. Trimming shortened V by 2 bases and J by 4 bases, and 19 bases separated the two germline ends. The CDR3 bases are TGCAGTGCTAGACACGGGAGTTCTTCTAACTCAGATACGCAGTATTTT. Translating gives CSARHGSSSNSDTQYF.

CDR3 coding DNA: TGTGCCAGCAGCATATCTACTAGCGGGAGCACAGATACGCAGTATTTT. Its protein product is CASSISTSGSTDTQYF. The V call is TRBV21-1, the J call TRBJ2-3; TRBD2 is taken as the D call from the table, unchecked against the DNA. TRBV21-1 is annotated as a pseudogene. The CDR3 has 16 amino acids.

This clonotype was recorded a few times. The chain employs TRBV29-1 and TRBJ2-1; 11 nucleotides align to TRBD1. Germline values: CDR1 SQVTM, CDR2 ANQGSEA. J was trimmed by 6 bases and V by 7 bases; bases with no gene match: 11. The length of the CDR3 is 15 residues. The CDR3 spells CSDPEDRGLGNEQFF. The CDR3 DNA reads TGCAGCGACCCTGAGGACAGGGGGCTCGGCAATGAGCAGTTCTTC.

This clonotype was counted ten times or more. This rearrangement joins TRBV2 to TRBJ2-5; no clear D. Germline V gene data show CDR1 as SNHLY and CDR2 as FYNNEI. The CDR3 spans 12 residues. With 7 bases removed from V and 5 bases from J, the gap between germline ends came to 11 bases. This CDR3 reads CASTAPGETQYF. CDR3 nucleotides: TGTGCCAGCACCGCCCCGGGTGAGACCCAGTACTTC.

The genes are TRBV6-1 and TRBJ2-7; 9 bases fit TRBD2. The germline V gene has CDR1 MNHNS and CDR2 SASEGT. With V trimmed by 8 bases and J by 2 bases, 10 bases remained unmatched. This CDR3 has 15 residues. DNA for the CDR3: TGTGCCAGCGCCTTGGGGACTAGCTCAACCTACGAGCAGTACGTC. Its protein product is CASALGTSSTYEQYV.